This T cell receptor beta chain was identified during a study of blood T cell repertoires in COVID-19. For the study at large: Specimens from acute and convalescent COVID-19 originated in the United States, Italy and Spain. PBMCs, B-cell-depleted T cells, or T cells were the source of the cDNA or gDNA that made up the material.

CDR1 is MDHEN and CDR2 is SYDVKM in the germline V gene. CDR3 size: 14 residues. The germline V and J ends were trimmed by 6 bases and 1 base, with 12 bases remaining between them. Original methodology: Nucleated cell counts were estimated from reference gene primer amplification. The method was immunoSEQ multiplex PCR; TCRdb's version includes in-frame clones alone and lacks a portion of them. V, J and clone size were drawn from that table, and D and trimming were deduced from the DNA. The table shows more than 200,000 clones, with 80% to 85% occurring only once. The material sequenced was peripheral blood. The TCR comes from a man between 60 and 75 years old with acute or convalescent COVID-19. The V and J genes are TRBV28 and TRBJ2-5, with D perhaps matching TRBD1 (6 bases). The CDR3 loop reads CASRPVDSQETQYF. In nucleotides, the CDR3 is TGTGCCAGCAGACCCGTGGACAGCCAAGAGACCCAGTACTTC.